Listed here is a single TCR beta chain. Antigen: not known. The sample belongs to a study of identical twins. Broader study findings: Twins' excess sharing was less marked for out-of-frame beta sequences.

Template switching introduced a universal primer site, and the cDNA bore unique molecular identifiers. MiXCR was run by TCRdb on the 5' RACE reads, yielding one entry per CDR3 protein. The sample gives roughly 710,000 distinct CDR3 sequences, roughly 6% of which show up once; approximately 2% is in the top ten. This CDR3 region has 15 residues. Germline CDR1 reads KGHDR; CDR2 reads SFDVKD. V lost 0 bases and J 3 bases, leaving 8 bases between the germline ends. The genes are TRBV24-1 and TRBJ2-1; D could derive from TRBD1 or TRBD2 (5 bases each). The specimen sequenced was naive T cells sorted from blood. This sequence was found in a man in his late teens or twenties in good health. CDR3: CATSDLGGVYNEQFF. The CDR3 DNA follows: TGTGCCACCAGTGATTTGGGGGGAGTCTACAATGAGCAGTTCTTC.